Below are 26 T cell receptor beta chains sequenced from a single sample in a study of CD8+CD57+ T cells in acquired aplastic anemia. Using genomic DNA as the template, TCR beta VDJ and CDR3 profiling was carried out. TCRdb reprocessed the reads via MiXCR and lists one record per CDR3 protein. This table holds about 58,000 distinct CDR3 sequences, roughly 60% found once. All patients picked for sequencing had shown, by flow cytometry, an expansion of CD8+CD57+ cells. Sequenced input: sorted CD4+, CD8+, or CD8+CD57+ T cells (not recorded which) from PBMCs. The source is a human donor with aplastic anemia.

This chain links TRBV20-1 with TRBJ2-7; the D gene could be TRBD1 or TRBD2 (5 bases each). With 8 bases removed from V and 3 bases from J, the gap between germline ends came to 14 bases. The germline CDR1 and CDR2 sequences are DFQATT and SNEGSKA (reference sequence). This CDR3 is built from 12 residues. CDR3 bases: TGCAGTCCAACGGGACGGCACTACGAGCAGTACTTC. Residues: CSPTGRHYEQYF.

Ten or more counts support this clonotype. J is TRBJ1-5 and V is TRBV4-1; D not resolved. This CDR3 has 13 amino acids. The germline V gene has CDR1 MGHRA and CDR2 YSYEKL. Trimming removed 3 bases at V and 0 bases at J, with 3 bases between. CDR3: CASSQDSNQPQHF. In DNA, the CDR3 is TGCGCCAGCAGCCAGGATAGCAATCAGCCCCAGCATTTT.

This chain uses TRBV19 with TRBJ1-2, with TRBD1 identical over 7 bases. The CDR3 has 15 amino acids. Germline-derived CDR1 and CDR2 are LNHDA and SQIVND (reference sequence). After removal of 6 bases from V and 0 bases from J, the junction contained 7 bases not matched to a gene. CDR3 DNA: TGTGCCAGTAGCCCCAGGGACAGTACTAACTATGGCTACACCTTC. This gives the protein CASSPRDSTNYGYTF.

This clonotype has at least ten counts. This chain uses TRBV4-2 with TRBJ1-1; unclear D gene. The germline V and J ends were trimmed by 4 bases and 4 bases, with 13 bases remaining between them. The V gene's germline CDR1 is LGHNA and CDR2 YNFKEQ. This CDR3 contains 14 residues. The CDR3 sequence: CASSPTEGGTEAFF. The DNA of the CDR3 is TGTGCCAGCAGCCCTACGGAGGGAGGCACTGAAGCTTTCTTT.

By sample fraction, this clonotype is medium-sized (0.01 to 0.1%). This chain connects TRBV29-1 to TRBJ2-3; no clear D gene. V was clipped by 5 bases and J by 2 bases, with 2 bases between them. The CDR3 is 10 residues long. Germline CDR1 and CDR2: SQVTM and ANQGSEA. The chain's CDR3 is CSVNTDTQYF. The DNA of the CDR3 is TGCAGCGTTAACACAGATACGCAGTATTTT.

V and J are TRBV20-1 and TRBJ1-2; 8 bases align to TRBD1. Germline-derived CDR1 and CDR2 are DFQATT and SNEGSKA (reference sequence). The CDR3 spans 17 residues. V was clipped by 0 bases and J by 4 bases; unmatched bases: 13. CDR3 in DNA: TGCAGTGCTAGAGATCCATTTCGACAGGGGCTTTCCTATGGCTACACCTTC. Translation gives CSARDPFRQGLSYGYTF.

CDR3 nucleotide sequence: TGCAGTGCTCCTGGAGCGGGGGGCCCATACGAGCAGTACTTC. Amino acid sequence: CSAPGAGGPYEQYF. The genes are TRBV20-1 and TRBJ2-7; 9 nucleotides agree with TRBD2. The CDR3 runs to 14 residues. With V trimmed by 5 bases and J by 4 bases, 9 bases remained unmatched. The germline V gene encodes CDR1 DFQATT and CDR2 SNEGSKA (reference sequence).

The chain links TRBV29-1 to TRBJ1-1; D gene uncertain. Germline V gene lookup returns CDR1 SQVTM and CDR2 ANQGSEA. The CDR3 extends over 10 amino acids. Trimming removed 6 bases at V and 7 bases at J, with 9 bases between. The DNA for the CDR3 is TGCAGCGTCACATCACTTGAAGCTTTCTTT. Translation gives CSVTSLEAFF.

This clonotype was observed many times. The CDR3 spells CASSSGQGGRETQYF. CDR3 coding DNA: TGTGCCAGCAGCTCCGGACAGGGAGGGCGAGAGACCCAGTACTTC. V usage is TRBV13 and J usage is TRBJ2-5; maybe TRBD1 (8 bases). This CDR3 contains 15 residues. V shed 4 bases and J shed 4 bases, with 16 bases lying between them. CDR1 and CDR2 from the germline V gene are PRHDT and FYEKMQ (reference sequence). The full variable domain, completed using reference TRBV13 and TRBJ2-5, is AAGVIQSPRHLIKEKRETATLKCYPIPRHDTVYWYQQGPGQDPQFLISFYEKMQSDKGSIPDRFSAQQFSDYHSELNMSSLELGDSALYFCASSSGQGGRETQYFGPGTRLLVL.

A remark on this clonotype: A clone one base away is much larger, so this may be a read error. The CDR3, as DNA: TGCGGTGCTAGAGATCCGACTCACCTGGACTATAATTCACCCCTCCACTTT. Translating it yields CGARDPTHLDYNSPLHF. The chain has TRBV20-1 and TRBJ1-6; D is ambiguous. CDR3 size: 17 residues. Germline assignment: CDR1 DFQATT and CDR2 SNEGSKA (reference sequence).

The rearrangement links TRBV5-1 to TRBJ1-1, with D possibly being TRBD1 (5 bases). V lost 0 bases to trimming and J lost 1 base, with 10 bases between them. The CDR3 has 15 amino acids. CDR1 is SGHRS, CDR2 YFSETQ, per germline. In DNA, the CDR3 is TGCGCCAGCAGCTTGGTGCAGGGATCGAACACTGAAGCTTTCTTT. This codes for CASSLVQGSNTEAFF. Drawing the rest from reference TRBV5-1 and TRBJ1-1, the complete variable domain is KAGVTQTPRYLIKTRGQQVTLSCSPISGHRSVSWYQQTPGQGLQFLFEYFSETQRNKGNFPGRFSGRQFSNSRSEMNVSTLELGDSALYLCASSLVQGSNTEAFFGQGTRLTVV.

The rearrangement joins TRBV15 to TRBJ2-3, with D hard to call. Per germline, CDR1 LNHNV and CDR2 YYDKDF (reference sequence). The CDR3 consists of 13 residues. V lost 6 bases and J 1 base, leaving 8 bases between the germline ends. The CDR3: CATRGFGTDTQYF. CDR3 in DNA: TGTGCCACCAGGGGATTCGGCACAGATACGCAGTATTTT.

The chain uses TRBV13 and TRBJ2-1; TRBD2 matches 14 bases. The germline V gene encodes CDR1 PRHDT and CDR2 FYEKMQ (reference sequence). The CDR3 is made up of 17 amino acids. Losses at the gene ends were 5 bases for V and 5 bases for J; bases not matched to a gene: 8. CDR3 sequence: CASSAPGTSGGNNEQFF. DNA for the CDR3: TGTGCCAGCAGCGCACCCGGGACTAGCGGGGGAAACAATGAGCAGTTCTTC.

This clonotype was recorded only once. At one end, the junction sequence differs from germline, possibly due to a read error. The chain carries TRBV10-1 and TRBJ1-1, with D unresolved. From germline, CDR1 is WNHNN and CDR2 SYGVQD (reference sequence). The CDR3 runs 13 residues. CDR3 bases: TGCGCCAGCGCCTCTATACCGAGCACTGAAGCTCTCTTT. Translating it yields CASASIPSTEALF.

The CDR3 bases are TGTGCCAGCAGTTTATCGACTACCACAGGGGGCGCCGGGGAGACCCAGTACTTC. Translated, it gives CASSLSTTTGGAGETQYF. The chain links TRBV27 to TRBJ2-5; 9 nucleotides line up with TRBD1. This CDR3 contains 18 residues. From germline, CDR1 is MNHEY and CDR2 SMNVEV (reference sequence). The trim removed 0 bases at V and 5 bases at J, leaving 13 bases unmatched.

Concerning this clonotype itself: Its ends do not fully match the called genes, so a read error is possible. The gene calls are TRBV11-2 and TRBJ2-3, with 10 bases matching TRBD1. In germline, CDR1 is SGHAT, CDR2 FQNNGV. The CDR3 spans 18 residues. The CDR3 region has the DNA TGTGCCAGCAGATTAGACAGGGGGCAGCCGGAAAAGAGGGATACGCAGTATTTT. Amino acids: CASRLDRGQPEKRDTQYF.

With regard to this clonotype: An end of the junction does not agree with germline; a read error may underlie this. The rearrangement joins TRBV7-7 to TRBJ2-5, with 8 bases identical to TRBD2. The CDR3 is 18 residues long. In germline, CDR1 is SSHAT, CDR2 FNYEAQ (reference sequence). Here the CDR3 reads CASSRRPNSGSVQETQYF. CDR3 coding DNA: TGTGCTAGCAGCCGCCGTCCCAACAGCGGGAGCGTCCAAGAGACCCAGTACTTC.

The chain uses TRBV24-1 and TRBJ2-2; 7 bases align to TRBD1. After removal of 4 bases from V and 5 bases from J, the junction contained 3 bases not matched to a gene. This CDR3 is built from 14 residues. Germline CDR1 KGHDR, CDR2 SFDVKD. CDR3 sequence reads: CATSDDRETGELFF. In DNA, the CDR3 is TGTGCCACCAGTGACGACAGGGAGACCGGGGAGCTGTTTTTT.

This clonotype was counted many times. The chain couples TRBV5-4 to TRBJ1-2; D not certain. The CDR3 has 16 residues. The germline V and J ends were trimmed by 1 base and 3 bases, with 16 bases remaining between them. CDR1 is SGHNT, CDR2 YYREEE, per germline (reference sequence). CDR3 amino acids: CASSLSGTRSHYGYTF. The CDR3 DNA reads TGTGCCAGCAGCTTGAGTGGCACGCGGTCTCACTATGGCTACACCTTC. Full variable domain (missing parts from reference TRBV5-4 and TRBJ1-2): ETGVTQSPTHLIKTRGQQVTLRCSSQSGHNTVSWYQQALGQGPQFIFQYYREEENGRGNFPPRFSGLQFPNYSSELNVNALELDDSALYLCASSLSGTRSHYGYTFGSGTRLTVV.

This clonotype was recorded a few times. The gene calls are TRBV24-1 and TRBJ1-2, with 7 bases fitting TRBD1. Germline V gives CDR1 KGHDR, CDR2 SFDVKD. This CDR3 comprises 14 residues. After removal of 7 bases from V and 7 bases from J, the junction contained 11 bases not matched to a gene. The CDR3 DNA sequence: TGTGCCACCAGCCCAAATGACAGGGTTTCTGGCTACACCTTC. It specifies CATSPNDRVSGYTF.

Regarding this clonotype: The CDR3 end shows no conserved phenylalanine or tryptophan, and so a read error is likely. The V gene is TRBV5-5, the J gene TRBJ1-6; 10 nucleotides match TRBD1. The CDR3 extends over 15 amino acids. Germline V gene lookup returns CDR1 SGHKS and CDR2 YYEKEE (reference sequence). Losses at the gene ends were 4 bases for V and 7 bases for J; bases not matched to a gene: 5. CDR3 loop: CASSRDRGGNSPLHS. CDR3 sequence (DNA): TGTGCCAGCAGCCGGGACAGGGGAGGCAATTCACCCCTCCACTCT.

J is TRBJ2-7 and V is TRBV15, with 8 positions matching TRBD1. The V gene's germline CDR1 is LNHNV and CDR2 YYDKDF (reference sequence). The CDR3 is 16 amino acids. With V trimmed by 0 bases and J by 0 bases, 4 bases remained unmatched. CDR3 nucleotides: TGTGCCACCAGCAGAGATCAGGGGGCCCACTCCTACGAGCAGTACTTC. Protein sequence: CATSRDQGAHSYEQYF.

Many counts were recorded for this clonotype. This sequence joins TRBV6-1 and TRBJ1-2, with 7 nucleotides matching TRBD1. Germline values: CDR1 MNHNS, CDR2 SASEGT. The CDR3 is 14 residues long. The V gene end was trimmed by 6 bases and the J gene end by 2 bases; junction bases not matched to a gene: 6. The CDR3 here is CASSSGQANYGYTF. The CDR3 nucleotides read TGTGCCAGCAGCAGCGGACAGGCCAACTATGGCTACACCTTC.

This clonotype has more than one count but fewer than ten. As the CDR3 is not closed by the conserved phenylalanine or tryptophan, this likely results from a read error. The V call is TRBV15, the J call TRBJ1-1, with D hard to call. CDR1 is LNHNV, CDR2 YYDKDF, per germline (reference sequence). Trimming shortened V by 3 bases and J by 1 base, and 9 bases separated the two germline ends. This CDR3 has 14 amino acids. The CDR3 bases are TGTGCCACCAGCAGGGAACAGTCGAACACTGAAGCTTTCTCT. It codes for CATSREQSNTEAFS.

On this clonotype itself: The conserved closing phenylalanine or tryptophan is absent in this CDR3, likely reflecting a read error. The rearrangement uses TRBV5-6 and TRBJ1-2; weak D call: TRBD1 (5 bases). The CDR3 extends over 14 amino acids. The germline V gene encodes CDR1 SGHDT and CDR2 YYEEEE. With 4 bases removed from V and 3 bases from J, the gap between germline ends came to 13 bases. CDR3 in amino acids: CASSPGPGHYGYTL. In DNA, the CDR3 is TGTGCCAGCAGCCCGGGACCAGGGCACTATGGCTACACCCTC.

This clonotype has a count of ten or more. The V call is TRBV12-3 or TRBV12-4, the J call TRBJ1-2; D remains unclear. The CDR3 is made up of 15 amino acids. V lost 1 base and J 3 bases, leaving 12 bases between the germline ends. DNA of the CDR3: TGTGCCAGCAGTTTAGGTCGAGGCAACTACTATGGCTACACCTTC. Its protein is CASSLGRGNYYGYTF.